This T cell receptor beta chain was profiled in a study of T cells in Graves' hyperthyroidism and ophthalmopathy. Overall study context: Peripheral blood collection took place at initial diagnosis, before any treatment. Whole-study findings and limits: Ophthalmopathy cases were set apart from stable hyperthyroidism by a 13 V-J model. Blood held most thyroid clonotypes expanded above 0.001 frequency.

The sample holds many counts of this clonotype. Its antigen is unknown. Researchers amplified the TCR beta CDR3 regions from RNA transcripts. First-round RT-PCR of the TCR CDR3 relied on the HTBI primer set. TCRdb analysed the multiplex PCR reads with MiXCR anew, one entry per CDR3 protein. Among over 550,000 distinct CDR3 sequences, 15% to 20% were seen once, and the ten largest hold about 20%. Trimming cost V 4 bases and J 6 bases, with 13 bases left between them. The CDR3 has 14 amino acids. Germline-derived CDR1 and CDR2 are SEHNR and FQNEAQ (reference sequence). The sequence derives from a woman between 18 and 30 years old with Graves' hyperthyroidism. The V and J genes are TRBV7-9 and TRBJ2-1, with D possibly being TRBD1 or TRBD2 (6 bases each). Sequenced input: blood. In DNA form, the CDR3 reads TGTGCCAGCAGCTGGGGGCGGGATGGCAATGAGCAGTTCTTC. Protein sequence: CASSWGRDGNEQFF.